The clone carrying this TCR beta chain has more than one count but fewer than ten. Its antigen is still unknown. The data originate from a study of T-cell memory formation after mild COVID-19. Whole-study results and caveats: CD4+ clones that contracted lay mainly in CM and EM; CD8+ ones lay in EMRA.

Germline V gives CDR1 KGHDR, CDR2 SFDVKD. This CDR3 region has 16 residues. Between the trimmed V and J ends, which lost 2 bases and 8 bases, there was a span of 17 bases. TCRdb reprocessed the 5' RACE reads with MiXCR, giving one entry per CDR3 protein. The repertoire holds 500,000 to 550,000 distinct CDR3 sequences, with around 21% as singletons. The TCR sequence derives from an adult woman who had mild COVID-19 (a few samples of this study predate the infection). Cell type and time point are not known. The sample consisted of PBMCs or a T cell subset sorted from them (not recorded which). The chain uses TRBV24-1 and TRBJ2-2; D gene uncertain. CDR3 region: CATSDSWTTHQGELFF. Written as DNA, the CDR3 is TGTGCCACCAGTGATTCGTGGACGACGCATCAGGGGGAGCTGTTTTTT.